Listed here are 10 T cell receptor beta chains from one sample, sequenced in a study of blood T cell repertoires in COVID-19. Sequencing used immunoSEQ multiplex PCR; TCRdb keeps in-frame clones, though not all of them. Here the sample spans roughly 43,000 clones, roughly nine tenths being singletons. Sample: peripheral blood. Source of these receptors: a man aged 65 to 79 with active COVID-19.

V is TRBV7-3 and J is TRBJ1-6, with 8 bases fitting TRBD1. Losses at the gene ends were 6 bases for V and 4 bases for J; bases not matched to a gene: 8. CDR3 length: 16 residues. The V gene's germline CDR1 is SGHTA and CDR2 FQGTGA. Written as DNA, the CDR3 is TGTGCCAGCAGTTCCCAGGGGGCAGGGTATAATTCACCCCTCCACTTT. Translation: CASSSQGAGYNSPLHF.

A few counts support this clone. The chain employs TRBV21-1 and TRBJ1-3; the D segment call TRBD1 is taken from the table without a DNA check. TRBV21-1 is marked as a pseudogene. CDR3 length: 16 amino acids. The CDR3 coding sequence is TGTGCCAGCAGCAAAGTTTACAGGGAAAGTGGAAACACCATATATTTT. Translation gives CASSKVYRESGNTIYF.

V usage is TRBV7-2 and J usage is TRBJ2-3; 8 bases align to TRBD1. Germline trimming cut 5 bases from V and 5 bases from J; bases unmatched to any gene: 12. The CDR3 has 16 amino acids. Germline CDR1 SGHTA, CDR2 FQGNSA. The CDR3 bases are TGTGCCAGCAGCCCGACTGGGCAGGGGGCGAGAGATACGCAGTATTTT. Protein product: CASSPTGQGARDTQYF.

The genes are TRBV7-9 and TRBJ2-1; 15 nucleotides line up with TRBD2. Germline CDR1 reads SEHNR; CDR2 reads FQNEAQ (reference sequence). This CDR3 region has 15 residues. The V segment lost 1 base and the J segment 11 bases; nucleotides outside the gene matches: 3. The CDR3 coding sequence is TGTGCCAGCAGCTTAGGGACTAGCGGGGGGGAGAAGCAGTTCTTC. It translates to CASSLGTSGGEKQFF. The full variable domain, rest sourced from reference TRBV7-9 and TRBJ2-1, is DTGVSQNPRHKITKRGQNVTFRCDPISEHNRLYWYRQTLGQGPEFLTYFQNEAQLEKSRLLSDRFSAERPKGSFSTLEIQRTEQGDSAMYLCASSLGTSGGEKQFFGPGTRLTVL.

The chain joins TRBV5-1 to TRBJ1-5; a weak D match, TRBD1 (6 bases). The V end lost 4 bases, the J end lost 6 bases, and 14 bases lay between the germline ends. This CDR3 is built from 14 residues. Germline V gives CDR1 SGHRS, CDR2 YFSETQ. For the CDR3, the DNA is TGCGCCAGCAGCCCACAGGGAAGGGGTCAGCCCCAGCATTTT. Amino acid sequence: CASSPQGRGQPQHF.

V usage is TRBV5-8 and J usage is TRBJ1-2; TRBD1 aligns across 8 bases. J was trimmed by 0 bases and V by 3 bases; bases with no gene match: 10. In germline, CDR1 is SGHTS, CDR2 YDEGEE. The CDR3 sequence is 17 residues long. The CDR3 bases are TGTGCCAGCAGCTACGCCGGGACAGGCCGTTCTAACTATGGCTACACCTTC. Its translation is CASSYAGTGRSNYGYTF.

This clone was observed a few times. The genes are TRBV4-1 and TRBJ1-2; D is unresolved. V shed 0 bases and J shed 4 bases, with 9 bases lying between them. This CDR3 spans 14 amino acids. Germline V CDR1 and CDR2: MGHRA, YSYEKL. DNA of the CDR3: TGCGCCAGCAGCCAAGAGGGAGGGCGCTATGGCTACACCTTC. Amino acids: CASSQEGGRYGYTF.

This clone came up once. The V and J genes are TRBV11-2 and TRBJ2-2, with D maybe TRBD2 (7 bases). The CDR3 runs 17 residues. V was pared by 5 bases and J by 3 bases, with 19 bases between. Germline CDR1 and CDR2: SGHAT and FQNNGV. In nucleotides, the CDR3 is TGTGCCAGCAGCCCGGTCTTTGGGGGGGGGCACACCGGGGAGCTGTTTTTT. Translating it yields CASSPVFGGGHTGELFF.

The V gene is TRBV19, the J gene TRBJ1-3; D not resolved. The V gene's germline CDR1 is LNHDA and CDR2 SQIVND (reference sequence). V was trimmed by 7 bases and J by 10 bases, leaving 17 bases between them. CDR3 length equals 13 residues. The CDR3 here is CASNIGRETTIYF. In nucleotides, the CDR3 is TGTGCCAGTAACATTGGTCGGGAAACAACCATATATTTT.

The chain joins TRBV27 to TRBJ2-2, with D perhaps TRBD1 (5 bases). Germline CDR1 is MNHEY and CDR2 is SMNVEV (reference sequence). The CDR3 length is 17 residues. The V gene lost 1 base and the J gene lost 0 bases, with 12 bases spanning the gap. DNA of the CDR3: TGTGCCAGCAGTTTATTACGCAGGGCCGCGAACACCGGGGAGCTGTTTTTT. It translates to CASSLLRRAANTGELFF.